This entry concerns a single T cell receptor (beta chain). Its target is not known. Over several immunoSEQ plates, each subset's genomic DNA was distributed in even portions. When replicate PCRs were run on sorted subsets, they used 200 to 250 ng DNA, about 30,000 T cell genomes. Assay used: immunoSEQ multiplex PCR; TCRdb lists only in-frame clones, some missing. The sample lists 2 million to 2.5 million clones; more than 85% were seen once. The data were taken from a study of shared clonotypes between healthy human individuals. The germline V gene encodes CDR1 SEHNR and CDR2 FQNEAQ (reference sequence). V lost 3 bases and J 0 bases, leaving 12 bases between the germline ends. The CDR3 sequence is 16 residues long. General study points: The sole specimen, blood, was sampled, and tissue repertoires likely differ.

Donors, without exception, were Caucasian adults residing in Nashville, Tennessee. Sequencing was performed on naive CD4+ T cells from PBMCs. As to subset: CD45RA+ positively selected. The TCR originated in a man between 18 and 29 years old in good health. Some clones in this sample may be carry-over from other donors' samples. The chain couples TRBV7-9 to TRBJ2-1, with TRBD2 as a possible D gene (6 bases). The CDR3 is CASSFRGTSSYNEQFF. Written as DNA, the CDR3 is TGTGCCAGCAGCTTCCGGGGGACGAGCTCCTACAATGAGCAGTTCTTC.